Listed below are T cell receptor beta chains from one sample, sequenced in a study of PD-L1 blockade in urothelial cancer. Assay: immunoSEQ multiplex PCR; the TCRdb copy retains only in-frame clones and omits some. The sample consists of about 63,000 clones, more than 80% of them appearing once. This sample comprised PBMCs, obtained around atezolizumab (anti-PD-L1) treatment. The receptors come from a man between 65 and 85 years old with urothelial cancer. Each CDR3 is given with its conserved first and last residue. D genes are given only for firm matches. Only some rows state a clone size, as once, few, many or a class for expanded clones.

CDR3 length: 13
D gene: -
V gene: TRBV19
J gene: TRBJ2-1
clone size: -
CDR3 protein: CASSRRGSYEQFF
CDR3 DNA: TGTGCCAGTAGTAGGAGGGGCTCATATGAGCAGTTCTTC

CDR3 length: 15
D gene: TRBD2
V gene: TRBV5-6
J gene: TRBJ2-7
clone size: -
CDR3 protein: CASSLGGTSTSGQYF
CDR3 DNA: TGTGCCAGCAGCTTGGGAGGGACTAGCACCTCGGGGCAGTACTTC

CDR3 length: 15
D gene: TRBD1
V gene: TRBV19
J gene: TRBJ1-5
clone size: once
CDR3 protein: CASSFGTGGNQPQHF
CDR3 DNA: TGTGCCAGTAGTTTCGGGACAGGGGGCAATCAGCCCCAGCATTTT

CDR3 length: 14
D gene: -
V gene: TRBV11-2
J gene: TRBJ1-4
clone size: few
CDR3 protein: CASTSPGSSEKLFF
CDR3 DNA: TGTGCCAGCACCTCCCCGGGGTCAAGTGAAAAACTGTTTTTT

CDR3 length: 15
D gene: TRBD1
V gene: TRBV2
J gene: TRBJ1-1
clone size: -
CDR3 protein: CASAQQGAGNTEAFF
CDR3 DNA: TGTGCCAGCGCCCAACAGGGGGCGGGAAACACTGAAGCTTTCTTT

CDR3 length: 13
D gene: -
V gene: TRBV5-4
J gene: TRBJ2-5
clone size: -
CDR3 protein: CASSTLGEETQYF
CDR3 DNA: TGTGCCAGCAGCACCCTAGGGGAAGAGACCCAGTACTTC

CDR3 length: 13
D gene: -
V gene: TRBV11-3
J gene: TRBJ2-7
clone size: -
CDR3 protein: CASSLLQGYEQYF
CDR3 DNA: TGTGCCAGCAGCTTATTACAGGGCTACGAGCAGTACTTC

CDR3 length: 13
D gene: TRBD1
V gene: TRBV11-2
J gene: TRBJ2-7
clone size: -
CDR3 protein: CASRDRGLYEQYF
CDR3 DNA: TGTGCCAGCCGGGACAGGGGGCTCTACGAGCAGTACTTC

CDR3 length: 14
D gene: -
V gene: TRBV2
J gene: TRBJ2-5
clone size: -
CDR3 protein: CASRTRGGVMTQYF
CDR3 DNA: TGTGCCAGCAGGACCCGAGGGGGGGTGATGACCCAGTACTTC

CDR3 length: 16
D gene: TRBD1
V gene: TRBV5-1
J gene: TRBJ2-7
clone size: -
CDR3 protein: CASSLLGQGNPYEQYF
CDR3 DNA: TGCGCCAGCAGCTTATTGGGACAGGGAAACCCCTACGAGCAGTACTTC

CDR3 length: 14
D gene: -
V gene: TRBV19
J gene: TRBJ2-7
clone size: -
CDR3 protein: CASSTRQATFEQYF
CDR3 DNA: TGTGCCAGTAGTACCAGACAAGCCACCTTCGAGCAGTACTTC

CDR3 length: 16
D gene: TRBD1
V gene: TRBV5-1
J gene: TRBJ1-4
clone size: few
CDR3 protein: CASSMGQPTTNEKLFF
CDR3 DNA: TGCGCCAGCAGCATGGGACAGCCGACAACTAATGAAAAACTGTTTTTT

CDR3 length: 15
D gene: -
V gene: TRBV15
J gene: TRBJ2-1
clone size: once
CDR3 protein: CATRGGRGTYNEQFF
CDR3 DNA: TGTGCCACCAGAGGAGGGAGGGGGACCTACAATGAGCAGTTCTTC

CDR3 length: 14
D gene: TRBD1
V gene: TRBV5-4
J gene: TRBJ1-2
clone size: -
CDR3 protein: CASSFWTGGYGYTF
CDR3 DNA: TGTGCCAGCAGCTTTTGGACAGGAGGTTATGGCTACACCTTC

CDR3 length: 17
D gene: -
V gene: TRBV7-2
J gene: TRBJ2-1
clone size: -
CDR3 protein: CASSLVGGTTSYNEQFF
CDR3 DNA: TGTGCCAGCAGCTTAGTTGGCGGGACGACCTCCTACAATGAGCAGTTCTTC

CDR3 length: 14
D gene: -
V gene: TRBV15
J gene: TRBJ2-5
clone size: -
CDR3 protein: CATSSDLNQETQYF
CDR3 DNA: TGTGCCACCAGCTCTGACTTGAACCAAGAGACCCAGTACTTC

CDR3 length: 13
D gene: -
V gene: TRBV6-1
J gene: TRBJ2-7
clone size: -
CDR3 protein: CASSEVLAYEQYF
CDR3 DNA: TGTGCCAGCAGTGAAGTGTTAGCCTACGAGCAGTACTTC

CDR3 length: 12
D gene: -
V gene: TRBV27
J gene: TRBJ1-5
clone size: -
CDR3 protein: CASSPLGAAQHF
CDR3 DNA: TGTGCCAGCAGTCCCTTAGGGGCGGCCCAGCATTTT

CDR3 length: 13
D gene: TRBD1
V gene: TRBV7-9
J gene: TRBJ2-7
clone size: -
CDR3 protein: CASSPRTGHEQYF
CDR3 DNA: TGTGCCAGCAGCCCCCGGACAGGGCACGAGCAGTACTTC

CDR3 length: 13
D gene: -
V gene: TRBV7-2
J gene: TRBJ2-7
clone size: -
CDR3 protein: CASSLAAGSEQYF
CDR3 DNA: TGTGCCAGCAGCTTAGCCGCGGGTAGCGAGCAGTACTTC

CDR3 length: 15
D gene: TRBD2
V gene: TRBV27
J gene: TRBJ2-3
clone size: -
CDR3 protein: CASKREGLGTDTQYF
CDR3 DNA: TGTGCCAGTAAGCGGGAGGGCCTTGGGACAGATACGCAGTATTTT

CDR3 length: 13
D gene: -
V gene: TRBV10-3
J gene: TRBJ2-7
clone size: -
CDR3 protein: CATREPPSYEQYF
CDR3 DNA: TGTGCCACCCGGGAGCCTCCTTCATACGAGCAGTACTTC

CDR3 length: 15
D gene: TRBD2
V gene: TRBV5-1
J gene: TRBJ2-3
clone size: -
CDR3 protein: CASRLAGDQVDTQYF
CDR3 DNA: TGCGCCAGCAGACTAGCGGGGGATCAGGTAGATACGCAGTATTTT

CDR3 length: 15
D gene: -
V gene: TRBV7-6
J gene: TRBJ1-1
clone size: -
CDR3 protein: CASSSGEGGVNGAFF
CDR3 DNA: TGTGCCAGCAGCTCAGGAGAGGGGGGGGTCAATGGAGCTTTCTTT

CDR3 length: 12
D gene: -
V gene: TRBV4-3
J gene: TRBJ2-1
clone size: few
CDR3 protein: CASSQGPSVQFF
CDR3 DNA: TGCGCCAGCAGCCAAGGCCCCAGTGTGCAGTTCTTC

CDR3 length: 14
D gene: TRBD1
V gene: TRBV29-1
J gene: TRBJ1-2
clone size: few
CDR3 protein: CSVGSQGINYGYTF
CDR3 DNA: TGCAGCGTTGGCTCACAGGGGATAAACTATGGCTACACCTTC

CDR3 length: 15
D gene: TRBD1
V gene: TRBV19
J gene: TRBJ1-2
clone size: once
CDR3 protein: CASSQIQGENYGYTF
CDR3 DNA: TGTGCCAGTAGTCAAATACAGGGGGAAAACTATGGCTACACCTTC